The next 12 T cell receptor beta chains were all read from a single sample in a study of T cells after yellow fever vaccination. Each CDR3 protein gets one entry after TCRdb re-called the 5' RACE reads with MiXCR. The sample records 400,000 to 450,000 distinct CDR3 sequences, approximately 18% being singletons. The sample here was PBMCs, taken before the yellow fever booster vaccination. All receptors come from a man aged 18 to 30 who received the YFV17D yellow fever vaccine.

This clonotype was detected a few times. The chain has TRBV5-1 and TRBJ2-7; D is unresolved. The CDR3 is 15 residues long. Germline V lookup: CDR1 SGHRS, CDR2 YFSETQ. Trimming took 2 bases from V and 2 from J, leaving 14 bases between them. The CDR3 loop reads CASSFGRNRAYEQYF. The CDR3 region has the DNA TGCGCCAGCAGCTTCGGTCGGAACAGAGCCTACGAGCAGTACTTC.

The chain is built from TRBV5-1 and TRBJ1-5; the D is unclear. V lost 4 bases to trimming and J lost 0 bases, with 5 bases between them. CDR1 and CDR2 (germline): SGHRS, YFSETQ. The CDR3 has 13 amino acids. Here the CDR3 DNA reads TGCGCCAGCAGCGCCGATAGCAATCAGCCCCAGCATTTT. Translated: CASSADSNQPQHF. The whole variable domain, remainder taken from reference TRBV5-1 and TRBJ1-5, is KAGVTQTPRYLIKTRGQQVTLSCSPISGHRSVSWYQQTPGQGLQFLFEYFSETQRNKGNFPGRFSGRQFSNSRSEMNVSTLELGDSALYLCASSADSNQPQHFGDGTRLSIL.

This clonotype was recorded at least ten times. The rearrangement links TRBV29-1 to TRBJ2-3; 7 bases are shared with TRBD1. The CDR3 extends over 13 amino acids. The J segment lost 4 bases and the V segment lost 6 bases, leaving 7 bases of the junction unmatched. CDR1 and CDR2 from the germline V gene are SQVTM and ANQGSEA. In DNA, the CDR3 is TGCAGCGTCCCTCCAGGGGGAGCAGATACGCAGTATTTT. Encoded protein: CSVPPGGADTQYF.

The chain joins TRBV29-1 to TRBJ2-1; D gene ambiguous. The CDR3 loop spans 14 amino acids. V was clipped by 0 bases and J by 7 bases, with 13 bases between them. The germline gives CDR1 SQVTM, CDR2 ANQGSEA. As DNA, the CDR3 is TGCAGCGTTGAAGAGGTTTTCCCGGCTAATGAGCAGTTCTTC. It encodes CSVEEVFPANEQFF.

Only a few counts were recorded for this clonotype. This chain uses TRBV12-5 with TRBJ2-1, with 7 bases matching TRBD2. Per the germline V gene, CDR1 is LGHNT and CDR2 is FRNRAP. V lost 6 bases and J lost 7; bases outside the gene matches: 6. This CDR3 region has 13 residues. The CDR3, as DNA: TGTGCTAGTGGGCGGGGGTCTATGAATGAGCAGTTCTTC. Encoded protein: CASGRGSMNEQFF.

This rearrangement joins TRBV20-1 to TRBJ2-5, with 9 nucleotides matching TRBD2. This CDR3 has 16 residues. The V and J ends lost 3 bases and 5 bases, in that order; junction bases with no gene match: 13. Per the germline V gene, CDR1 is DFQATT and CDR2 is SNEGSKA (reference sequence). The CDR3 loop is CSARAGGRLMMETQYF. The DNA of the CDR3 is TGCAGTGCTAGGGCGGGGGGGCGACTTATGATGGAGACCCAGTACTTC.

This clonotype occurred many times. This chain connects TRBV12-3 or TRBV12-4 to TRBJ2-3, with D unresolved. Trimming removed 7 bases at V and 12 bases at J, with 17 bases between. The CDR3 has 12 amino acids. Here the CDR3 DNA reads TGTGCCAGCACCCTTCGGTCGGTTTTACAGTATTTT. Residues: CASTLRSVLQYF.

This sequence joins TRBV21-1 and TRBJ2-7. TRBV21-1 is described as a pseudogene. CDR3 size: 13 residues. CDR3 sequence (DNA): TGTGCCAGCAGCAATGGGTCCTCCTACGAGCAGTACTTC. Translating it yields CASSNGSSYEQYF.

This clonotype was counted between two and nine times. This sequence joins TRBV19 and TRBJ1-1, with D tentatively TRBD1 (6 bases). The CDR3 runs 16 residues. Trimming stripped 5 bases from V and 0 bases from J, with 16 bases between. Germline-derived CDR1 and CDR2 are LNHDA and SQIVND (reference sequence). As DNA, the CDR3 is TGTGCCAGTAGTTCTCCGGGCGGGGGCCTGAACACTGAAGCTTTCTTT. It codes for CASSSPGGGLNTEAFF.

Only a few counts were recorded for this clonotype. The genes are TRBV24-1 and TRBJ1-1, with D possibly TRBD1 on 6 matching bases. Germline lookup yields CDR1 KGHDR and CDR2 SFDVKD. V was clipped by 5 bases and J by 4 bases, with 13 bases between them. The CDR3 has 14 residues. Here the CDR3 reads CATSGTGRVTEAFF. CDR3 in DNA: TGTGCCACCAGTGGTACAGGGCGAGTCACTGAAGCTTTCTTT.

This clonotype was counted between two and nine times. The CDR3 DNA follows: TGCGCCAGCAGCTTGGTGTCAGGGATCTACAATGAGCAGTTCTTC. Amino acid sequence: CASSLVSGIYNEQFF. This chain joins TRBV5-1 and TRBJ2-1; tentatively, D is TRBD1 (5 bases). CDR3 length equals 15 residues. Germline CDR1 and CDR2: SGHRS and YFSETQ. The V end lost 0 bases, the J end lost 3 bases, and 10 bases lay between the germline ends.

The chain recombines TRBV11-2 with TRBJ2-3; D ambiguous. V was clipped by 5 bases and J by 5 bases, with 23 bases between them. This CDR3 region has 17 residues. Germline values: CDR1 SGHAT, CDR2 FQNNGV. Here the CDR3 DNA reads TGTGCCAGCAGCAGTAACCGTCAGAAAGCCACCCGAGATACGCAGTATTTT. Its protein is CASSSNRQKATRDTQYF.